This T cell receptor beta chain is from a study of cytomegalovirus exposure and HLA in healthy donors. Donors were drawn from the approximately 120-subject validation cohort, separate from the approximately 700-subject first cohort. Measured with immunoSEQ multiplex PCR; TCRdb has only the in-frame clones, and not every one. The table has 220,000 or so clones, over 80% seen once. The CDR3 has 15 amino acids. Trimming shortened V by 6 bases and J by 3 bases, and 17 bases separated the two germline ends. Germline CDR1 SGHRS, CDR2 YFSETQ. The receptor was isolated from a woman aged 18-29 years in good health and CMV-seronegative. The chain combines TRBV5-1 with TRBJ2-3; no clear D. The sample consisted of PBMCs. The CDR3 protein is CASTEGFSLTDTQYF. As DNA, the CDR3 is TGCGCCAGCACTGAAGGGTTTTCTCTGACAGATACGCAGTATTTT.